This entry describes one TCR beta chain. Its antigen is not yet known. Per-base quality was not reported, and no clone a single base away is much larger than it. The donors were healthy, HIV-negative adults with no recently reported acute infections or vaccinations. Every donor was a Caucasian adult living in Nashville, Tennessee, USA. CD4+ T cells were enriched by magnetic negative selection, after which naive cells were positively selected on CD45RA and the negative fraction was taken as the memory subset. Blood was collected by leukapheresis, and PBMCs were isolated by Ficoll-Histopaque density gradient centrifugation and then cryopreserved in liquid nitrogen vapor phase. Analytical flow cytometry was used to check the purity and quantity of every magnetically sorted T cell population. From each sorted fraction, genomic DNA was isolated and quantified by UV absorbance on a Nanodrop 2000c. The data stem from a study of shared clonotypes between healthy human individuals (dated by TCRdb to the early 2020s). In the study overall: A couple of women and a few men aged 18 to 49 years were included in the cohort. Per donor, three plates each were used for CD4 naive and CD4 memory, two for CD8 naive, and one for CD8 memory. Blood TCR repertoires of a handful of healthy adults were deeply sequenced to estimate repertoire size and the extent of clonotype sharing between individuals. To increase sequencing depth and limit assay-specific biases, different laboratories used diverse techniques to prepare libraries and sequence TCR repertoires. Per donor, leukapheresis produced somewhere between about 0.94 and 8.9 billion PBMCs. General study outcomes and caveats: Naive subsets generally had larger estimated clonotype richness than memory subsets. Sharing across a handful of donors was observed for approximately 5% of naive CD4, 3% to 3.5% of naive CD8, over 2% of memory CD4, and roughly 0.4% of memory CD8 clonotypes. Even with the large sequencing depth, rarefaction of the sorted-subset datasets indicated that sequencing was incomplete. The small number of donors limited the genetic and exposure-history diversity represented. Sampling was limited to blood, and TCR repertoires in tissue likely differ from TCR repertoires in blood. Compared with non-shared clonotypes, the clonotypes found in all four sorted-subset donors had higher generation probabilities. Based on pairwise subsampling, the degree of clonotype sharing among donors was expected to be affected by sequencing depth.

Using the deep immunoSEQ assay, TCR CDR3 regions were amplified from genomic DNA by multiplex PCR. For each cell subset, the extracted genomic DNA was distributed evenly across all wells of several immunoSEQ 96-well plates, and each plate served as one replicate. For sorted subsets, each replicate PCR was loaded with about 200 ng genomic DNA, equivalent to 30,000 to 35,000 T cell genomes. Purified libraries were measured with a Qubit 3.0 fluorometer, size-checked on a Bioanalyzer 2100, and measured again with the KAPA Library Quantification kit. Each immunoSEQ 96-well plate was sequenced on its own single-read 150-cycle Illumina NextSeq 550 flow cell. Concerning the study's data processing: The immunoSEQ output contained only junctional sequences without quality scores, so filtering could not match that applied to full-length reads. To assign V/J genes and CDR3, sequences were annotated against IMGT germline references using PyIR, a Python wrapper for IgBLAST v1.9. Reads were removed for weak V/J assignments (E-value above 1e-6), missing CDR3, stop codons, out-of-frame junctions, or ambiguous translated residues. V3J clonotypes were defined as sequences sharing the same inferred V gene, J gene, and CDR3 amino acid sequence. Percentage overlap between repertoires was calculated by dividing the number of shared unique clonotypes by the size of the smaller repertoire. Three approaches were used to assess repertoire richness: RTK rarefaction, the Chao1 estimator, and Recon v2.1 estimates of unobserved clonotypes. Generation probabilities for all TCRbeta clonotypes obtained by the gDNA method from a few donors were computed using OLGA. TCRdb limited this immuneACCESS table to in-frame rearrangements with V and J called. A share of clones is missing; checked studies link under half to unresolved V genes, and the rest is unexplained. V and J calls and clone size are given by that table; D and trimming were obtained from the DNA. In all, the sample holds nearly 1,000,000 clones, and approximately 76% of those were seen once. Around 1.4% of the sample is taken by the ten largest.

There are 14 amino acids in the CDR3, from cysteine to phenylalanine inclusive. The read is trimmed to its CDR3 DNA, 42 bases read in frame from base 1. The germline V gene yields SQVTM for CDR1 and ANQGSEA for CDR2. At the junction V is shortened by 2 bases and J by 5 bases, with 15 bases in between. The sequence joins TRBV29-1 to TRBJ1-1; TRBD1 is possibly the D segment (6 matching bases). The source material was memory CD4+ T cells sorted from blood. The label giving this sample's cell subset or site can be read as: CD45RA-negative fraction. The clonotype comes from a man younger than 30 in good health. The sequence in DNA is TGCAGCGTTGAAAGACCCGGGGGCCGAACTGAAGCTTTCTTT. The resulting protein is CSVERPGGRTEAFF.